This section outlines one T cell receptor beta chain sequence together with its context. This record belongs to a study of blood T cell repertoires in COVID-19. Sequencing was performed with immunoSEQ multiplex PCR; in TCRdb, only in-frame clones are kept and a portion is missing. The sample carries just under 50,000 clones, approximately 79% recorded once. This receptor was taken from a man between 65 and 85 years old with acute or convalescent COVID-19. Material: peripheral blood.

This chain's CDR3 is CASSQQGKLDNEQFF. The DNA for the CDR3 is TGTGCCAGCAGTCAACAGGGCAAGTTGGACAATGAGCAGTTCTTC. V and J are TRBV6-5 and TRBJ2-1; a possible D gene is TRBD1 (6 bases). Germline values: CDR1 MNHEY, CDR2 SVGAGI. Trimming stripped 5 bases from V and 5 bases from J, with 16 bases between. The CDR3 contains 15 residues.